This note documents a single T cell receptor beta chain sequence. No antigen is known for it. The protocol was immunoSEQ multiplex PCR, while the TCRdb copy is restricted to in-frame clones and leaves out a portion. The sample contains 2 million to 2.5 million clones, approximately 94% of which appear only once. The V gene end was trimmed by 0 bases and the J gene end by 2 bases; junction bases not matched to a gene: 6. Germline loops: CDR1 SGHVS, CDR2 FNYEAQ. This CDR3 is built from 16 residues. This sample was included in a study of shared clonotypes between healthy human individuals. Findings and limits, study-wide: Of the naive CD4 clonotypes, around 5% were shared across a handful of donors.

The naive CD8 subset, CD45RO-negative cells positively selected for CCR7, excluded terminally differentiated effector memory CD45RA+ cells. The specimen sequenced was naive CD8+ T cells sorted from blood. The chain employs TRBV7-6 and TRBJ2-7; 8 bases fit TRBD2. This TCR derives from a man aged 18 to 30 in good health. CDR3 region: CASSLAGEGLAYEQYF. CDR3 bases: TGTGCCAGCAGCTTAGCGGGCGAGGGACTAGCCTACGAGCAGTACTTC.